The 25 T cell receptor beta chains listed next were all sequenced from one sample in a study of T cells in localized non-small cell lung cancer. The method was immunoSEQ multiplex PCR; TCRdb's version includes in-frame clones alone and lacks a portion of them. The data hold roughly 20,000 clones, with roughly nine tenths observed a single time. The sequences come from peripheral blood, collected before any cancer treatment. The receptors shown here come from a woman between 40 and 69 years old with stage I lung adenocarcinoma.

V gene TRBV9 combines with J gene TRBJ2-3; 13 positions agree with TRBD2. The CDR3 sequence is 15 residues long. Germline CDR1 and CDR2: SGDLS and YYNGEE. Germline trimming cut 2 bases from V and 3 bases from J; bases unmatched to any gene: 0. CDR3 amino acids: CASSVGLAGTDTQYF. Here the CDR3 DNA reads TGTGCCAGCAGCGTGGGACTAGCGGGGACAGATACGCAGTATTTT.

V usage is TRBV2 and J usage is TRBJ2-1; maybe TRBD1 (6 bases). Trimming took 7 bases from V and 7 from J, leaving 26 bases between them. The CDR3 extends over 17 amino acids. The germline V gene encodes CDR1 SNHLY and CDR2 FYNNEI. This chain's CDR3 is CASIAGAVFLGFNEQFF. The CDR3 DNA reads TGTGCCAGCATAGCAGGGGCGGTCTTTTTGGGGTTTAATGAGCAGTTCTTC.

The chain joins TRBV28 to TRBJ1-2; D not resolved. V dropped 2 bases and J dropped 2 bases, with 9 bases sitting between them. Germline-derived CDR1 and CDR2 are MDHEN and SYDVKM. The CDR3 covers 14 residues. CDR3 region: CASSLEARNYGYTF. The CDR3 DNA follows: TGTGCCAGCAGTTTAGAAGCCCGAAACTATGGCTACACCTTC.

The J gene is TRBJ2-3, the V gene TRBV25-1; the match to TRBD1 covers 7 bases. This CDR3 is built from 13 residues. Germline V lookup: CDR1 MGHDK, CDR2 SYGVNS. V dropped 3 bases and J dropped 6; count of bases not matched to a gene: 3. This CDR3 reads CASSDDRVDTQYF. DNA of the CDR3: TGTGCCAGCAGTGACGACAGGGTGGATACGCAGTATTTT.

This chain links TRBV14 with TRBJ1-1; 11 nucleotides line up with TRBD1. CDR3 length: 15 residues. Germline V lookup: CDR1 SGHDN, CDR2 FVKESK. V trimming: 4 bases; J trimming: 4 bases; junction bases outside the gene matches: 5. The CDR3 DNA reads as TGTGCCAGCAGCCTACTCGGGACAGGGGGCACTGAAGCTTTCTTT. It codes for CASSLLGTGGTEAFF.

The CDR3 region has the DNA TGTGCCAGCAGCTTGGATTTCCGGGACCATGAGCAGTTCTTC. Translation: CASSLDFRDHEQFF. The chain is built from TRBV5-5 and TRBJ2-1; the D call may be TRBD1 or TRBD2 (5 bases each). V lost 0 bases and J lost 8, with 12 bases in between. This CDR3 contains 14 residues. Germline lookup yields CDR1 SGHKS and CDR2 YYEKEE (reference sequence).

CDR3 in DNA: TGCGCCAGCAGCTTTACAGACACATATAACTATGGCTACACCTTC. Amino acids: CASSFTDTYNYGYTF. This chain connects TRBV5-1 to TRBJ1-2; D remains ambiguous. CDR1 SGHRS and CDR2 YFSETQ come from the germline V gene. Deletions cut 2 bases from V and 1 base from J, with 12 bases between. The CDR3 spans 15 residues.

The chain combines TRBV28 with TRBJ1-5; 8 positions match TRBD1. V lost 4 bases and J lost 9; bases outside the gene matches: 5. Per the germline V gene, CDR1 is MDHEN and CDR2 is SYDVKM. This CDR3 has 13 residues. CDR3 residues: CASSSDGTGPQHF. CDR3 nucleotide sequence: TGTGCCAGCAGTTCCGACGGGACAGGGCCCCAGCATTTT.

The rearrangement uses TRBV7-8 and TRBJ2-5; perhaps D is TRBD1 or TRBD2 (6 bases each). Germline values: CDR1 SGHVS, CDR2 FQNEAQ. The V gene lost 3 bases and the J gene lost 7 bases, with 9 bases spanning the gap. The CDR3 length is 12 residues. The CDR3 loop reads CASSFGGGTQYF. DNA of the CDR3: TGTGCCAGCAGCTTCGGGGGCGGGACCCAGTACTTC.

This clone was seen a handful of times. V and J are TRBV15 and TRBJ1-4; D is unclear. From germline, CDR1 is LNHNV and CDR2 YYDKDF (reference sequence). Trimming removed 1 base at V and 2 bases at J, with 5 bases between. This CDR3 contains 14 residues. The CDR3 nucleotides are TGTGCCACCAGCAGAGGGACTACTAATGAAAAACTGTTTTTT. As protein: CATSRGTTNEKLFF.

For the CDR3, the DNA is TGTGCCAGCCATGGACAGACGAACACCGGGGAGCTGTTTTTT. It specifies CASHGQTNTGELFF. The chain couples TRBV2 to TRBJ2-2; a weak D match, TRBD1 (6 bases). The CDR3 loop spans 14 amino acids. CDR1 is SNHLY, CDR2 FYNNEI, per germline. The V and J ends lost 8 bases and 0 bases respectively, with 10 bases between them. Filled out from reference TRBV2 and TRBJ2-2, the complete variable domain reads EPEVTQTPSHQVTQMGQEVILRCVPISNHLYFYWYRQILGQKVEFLVSFYNNEISEKSEIFDDQFSVERPDGSNFTLKIRSTKLEDSAMYFCASHGQTNTGELFFGEGSRLTVL.

This chain's CDR3 is CASSIPGTVFAKQYF. The CDR3 nucleotides are TGTGCCAGTAGTATCCCCGGGACAGTTTTCGCTAAGCAGTACTTC. The rearrangement links TRBV19 to TRBJ2-7; TRBD1 matches 7 bases. V shed 3 bases and J 8 bases; nucleotides not matched to a gene: 13. Germline CDR1 and CDR2: LNHDA and SQIVND (reference sequence). The CDR3 is 15 residues long. The variable domain in full, with the rest retrieved from reference TRBV19 and TRBJ2-7, is DGGITQSPKYLFRKEGQNVTLSCEQNLNHDAMYWYRQDPGQGLRLIYYSQIVNDFQKGDIAEGYSVSREKKESFPLTVTSAQKNPTAFYLCASSIPGTVFAKQYFGPGTRLTVT.

This clone was recorded once. The rearrangement links TRBV4-2 to TRBJ1-1; 10 bases match TRBD1. The CDR3 length is 16 residues. Germline V lookup: CDR1 LGHNA, CDR2 YNFKEQ. V trimming: 6 bases; J trimming: 1 base; junction bases outside the gene matches: 8. DNA for the CDR3: TGTGCCAGCAGGGAGGACAGGGGGGTAGAGAACACTGAAGCTTTCTTT. Amino acids: CASREDRGVENTEAFF.

This chain uses TRBV5-1 with TRBJ1-4; maybe TRBD1 (5 bases). CDR3 size: 15 residues. Germline CDR1 and CDR2: SGHRS and YFSETQ. V shed 2 bases and J shed 6 bases, with 14 bases lying between them. CDR3 in amino acids: CASSFRGGEDEKLFF. Written as DNA, the CDR3 is TGCGCCAGCAGCTTTCGTGGGGGTGAGGATGAAAAACTGTTTTTT. Complete variable domain (other parts from reference TRBV5-1 and TRBJ1-4): KAGVTQTPRYLIKTRGQQVTLSCSPISGHRSVSWYQQTPGQGLQFLFEYFSETQRNKGNFPGRFSGRQFSNSRSEMNVSTLELGDSALYLCASSFRGGEDEKLFFGSGTQLSVL.

This chain joins TRBV4-1 and TRBJ2-7; maybe TRBD2 (6 bases). CDR1 MGHRA and CDR2 YSYEKL come from the germline V gene. This CDR3 spans 15 amino acids. V was trimmed by 4 bases and J by 6 bases, leaving 19 bases between them. CDR3: CASSRYPDAEGEQYF. In DNA form, the CDR3 reads TGCGCCAGCAGCCGTTACCCGGACGCGGAGGGCGAGCAGTACTTC.

The chain employs TRBV7-2 and TRBJ2-3; TRBD2 agrees at 7 bases. Germline CDR1 SGHTA, CDR2 FQGNSA. Trimming cost V 5 bases and J 0 bases; bases outside gene matches: 8. The CDR3 length is 16 residues. The CDR3 nucleotides are TGTGCCAGCAGCCTCTCGACTAGCCCTAGCACAGATACGCAGTATTTT. It codes for CASSLSTSPSTDTQYF.

The J gene is TRBJ2-5, the V gene TRBV5-1, with a tentative D call TRBD1 (5 bases). Germline CDR1 SGHRS, CDR2 YFSETQ. The CDR3 contains 14 residues. The V gene lost 2 bases and the J gene lost 1 base, with 9 bases spanning the gap. CDR3: CASSFEQVQETQYF. CDR3 DNA sequence: TGCGCCAGCAGCTTCGAACAGGTCCAAGAGACCCAGTACTTC. The full variable domain, rest sourced from reference TRBV5-1 and TRBJ2-5, is KAGVTQTPRYLIKTRGQQVTLSCSPISGHRSVSWYQQTPGQGLQFLFEYFSETQRNKGNFPGRFSGRQFSNSRSEMNVSTLELGDSALYLCASSFEQVQETQYFGPGTRLLVL.

Only one count was recorded for this clone. V gene TRBV7-9 combines with J gene TRBJ2-1; D is perhaps TRBD1 or TRBD2 (5 bases each). CDR1 SEHNR and CDR2 FQNEAQ come from the germline V gene (reference sequence). The CDR3 contains 14 residues. The V gene lost 4 bases and the J gene lost 6 bases, with 13 bases spanning the gap. In DNA form, the CDR3 reads TGTGCCAGCAGCTCAGACGGGACGATCAATGAGCAGTTCTTC. The encoded protein is CASSSDGTINEQFF.

The CDR3 region has the DNA TGCGCCAGCAGCCAAGGGGATACGCAGTATTTT. Its translation: CASSQGDTQYF. V usage is TRBV4-3 and J usage is TRBJ2-3; D remains ambiguous. The germline V gene encodes CDR1 LGHNA and CDR2 YSLEER. The CDR3 contains 11 residues. V gave up 1 base and J gave up 6 bases, with 2 bases separating them.

Only one count was recorded for this clone. The chain is built from TRBV7-9 and TRBJ2-7; tentative D call: TRBD1 (5 bases). CDR3 size: 14 residues. V was cut by 1 base and J by 3 bases, with 10 bases left in between. The germline V gene encodes CDR1 SEHNR and CDR2 FQNEAQ (reference sequence). CDR3: CASSLGQIIYEQYF. CDR3 bases: TGTGCCAGCAGCTTAGGACAGATTATCTACGAGCAGTACTTC.

The V call is TRBV18, the J call TRBJ2-1, with D possibly matching TRBD2 (6 bases). V was clipped by 4 bases and J by 0 bases, with 13 bases between them. Germline CDR1 reads KGHSH; CDR2 reads LQKENI. This CDR3 has 16 residues. This CDR3 reads CASSRGTPVSYNEQFF. The CDR3 bases are TGTGCCAGCTCACGCGGGACTCCCGTCTCCTACAATGAGCAGTTCTTC.

This chain joins TRBV18 and TRBJ1-2; the D gene is possibly TRBD1 (6 bases). The CDR3 runs to 14 residues. Trimming took off 5 bases at V and 3 bases at J, with 13 bases between the two ends. Germline loops: CDR1 KGHSH, CDR2 LQKENI. The CDR3 coding sequence is TGTGCCAGCTCAAAAACAGGGTTTGACTATGGCTACACCTTC. Residues: CASSKTGFDYGYTF.

The chain combines TRBV6-1 with TRBJ2-5, with TRBD1 matching 9 bases. The ends lost 8 bases at V and 5 bases at J; junction bases unmatched: 9. The length of the CDR3 is 14 residues. Germline V gene lookup returns CDR1 MNHNS and CDR2 SASEGT. Written as DNA, the CDR3 is TGTGCCAGCGAGACAGGGGGTCTTCGGGAGACCCAGTACTTC. Residues: CASETGGLRETQYF.

Note on this clone: As the CDR3 is not closed by the conserved phenylalanine or tryptophan, this likely results from a read error. The J gene is TRBJ2-6, the V gene TRBV23-1; unclear D gene. TRBV23-1 is treated as an ORF (open reading frame) with a function not yet certain. V lost 3 bases and J 5 bases, leaving 20 bases between the germline ends. This CDR3 comprises 18 residues. The CDR3 coding sequence is TGCGCCAGCAGTCATTCTAGGACGCAACAAAGTCGGGCCAACGTCCTGACTCTC. It is translated as CASSHSRTQQSRANVLTL.

The genes are TRBV9 and TRBJ1-1; 9 nucleotides line up with TRBD1. CDR1 and CDR2 from the germline V gene are SGDLS and YYNGEE. There are 18 residues in the CDR3. V shed 4 bases, J shed 1 base, and the junction held 14 bases outside the gene matches. The CDR3 nucleotides read TGTGCCAGCAGCCTATCCCCCGGGACAGGGTCGAGGAACACTGAAGCTTTCTTT. It yields the protein CASSLSPGTGSRNTEAFF.